Each of the 8 T cell receptor beta chains below was sequenced from the same sample in a study of cytomegalovirus exposure and HLA in healthy donors. Amplification used 60 Vbeta primers and 13 Jbeta primers. The method was immunoSEQ multiplex PCR; TCRdb's version includes in-frame clones alone and lacks a portion of them. The profile shows 150,000 or so clones, 70% to 90% of them singletons. Sequencing was done on a sample of PBMCs. The source is a woman under 30 in good health and CMV-seronegative.

V gene TRBV6-5 combines with J gene TRBJ2-7; TRBD2 matches 7 bases. V shed 7 bases, J shed 2 bases, and the junction held 5 bases outside the gene matches. The germline CDR1 and CDR2 sequences are MNHEY and SVGAGI. The CDR3 is 13 residues long. The CDR3 nucleotides read TGTGCCAGCAAACACACTAGCGCCTACGAGCAGTACTTC. The encoded protein is CASKHTSAYEQYF.

The rearrangement joins TRBV7-2 to TRBJ1-1; D is uncertain. Germline CDR1 is SGHTA and CDR2 is FQGNSA. Trimming stripped 3 bases from V and 7 bases from J, with 12 bases between. The CDR3 runs to 13 residues. Here the CDR3 reads CASSFLAGFEAFF. Here the CDR3 DNA reads TGTGCCAGCAGCTTTCTGGCAGGATTTGAAGCTTTCTTT.

The CDR3 region is CASKGGTYTGELFF. CDR3 in DNA: TGTGCCAGTAAAGGCGGGACCTACACCGGGGAGCTGTTTTTT. This rearrangement joins TRBV19 to TRBJ2-2; the D gene is possibly TRBD2 (6 bases). Trimming left V 7 bases short and J 3 bases short, with 12 bases between. The CDR3 spans 14 residues. Germline V gene sequence: CDR1 LNHDA, CDR2 SQIVND (reference sequence). Full variable domain (remainder filled in from reference TRBV19 and TRBJ2-2): DGGITQSPKYLFRKEGQNVTLSCEQNLNHDAMYWYRQDPGQGLRLIYYSQIVNDFQKGDIAEGYSVSREKKESFPLTVTSAQKNPTAFYLCASKGGTYTGELFFGEGSRLTVL.

The chain recombines TRBV5-1 with TRBJ2-5, with 16 bases aligning to TRBD2. CDR1 and CDR2 (germline): SGHRS, YFSETQ. V was pared by 6 bases and J by 2 bases, with 4 bases of the junction left unmatched. This CDR3 contains 16 residues. The CDR3 loop reads CASKGLAGGPQETQYF. CDR3 DNA: TGCGCCAGCAAGGGACTAGCGGGGGGGCCACAAGAGACCCAGTACTTC. The complete variable domain, with remaining parts taken from reference TRBV5-1 and TRBJ2-5, reads KAGVTQTPRYLIKTRGQQVTLSCSPISGHRSVSWYQQTPGQGLQFLFEYFSETQRNKGNFPGRFSGRQFSNSRSEMNVSTLELGDSALYLCASKGLAGGPQETQYFGPGTRLLVL.

This rearrangement joins TRBV5-3 to TRBJ2-6; 7 bases map to TRBD1. TRBV5-3 is classed as an ORF, of uncertain function. CDR3 size: 20 residues. V lost 4 bases, J lost 1 base, and 17 bases stayed unmatched. CDR3 region: CARSLTQTGMRPSGANVLTF. Written as DNA, the CDR3 is TGTGCCAGAAGCCTCACCCAGACAGGGATGAGACCTTCTGGGGCCAACGTCCTGACTTTC.

This rearrangement joins TRBV5-1 to TRBJ1-1; D is perhaps TRBD1 (5 bases). Germline loops: CDR1 SGHRS, CDR2 YFSETQ. The CDR3 extends over 14 amino acids. With 0 bases removed from V and 1 base from J, the gap between germline ends came to 7 bases. The CDR3 DNA is TGCGCCAGCAGCTTGGGACAGCCGAACACTGAAGCTTTCTTT. Translating it yields CASSLGQPNTEAFF.

This chain joins TRBV28 and TRBJ1-2, with 8 bases that match TRBD1. There are 17 residues in the CDR3. With 5 bases clipped from V and 4 bases from J, the junction kept 15 bases outside the gene matches. Germline lookup yields CDR1 MDHEN and CDR2 SYDVKM. The CDR3 is CASSPNLGQGVGYGYTF. The CDR3 bases are TGTGCCAGCAGTCCGAACCTAGGACAGGGTGTGGGCTATGGCTACACCTTC.

The chain joins TRBV6-1 to TRBJ2-5; the D gene is possibly TRBD1 (6 bases). Per the germline V gene, CDR1 is MNHNS and CDR2 is SASEGT. The CDR3 runs to 13 residues. V lost 5 bases and J 5 bases, leaving 12 bases between the germline ends. CDR3 region: CASSIQGWETQYF. CDR3 nucleotide sequence: TGTGCCAGCAGTATCCAGGGGTGGGAGACCCAGTACTTC.